This is a list of T cell receptor beta chains from one sample in a study of T-cell reconstitution after alpha-beta-depleted transplantation in children. TCRdb re-called the PCR reads through MiXCR, storing one row per CDR3 protein. The table shows about 980,000 distinct CDR3 sequences, with about 30% occurring only once. Sequenced here: PBMCs, mostly from graft donor cells, sampled 360 days after TCRalphabeta/CD19-depleted stem cell transplant. These receptors were collected from a boy younger than two who had a stem cell transplant for SCID, so the T cells may come from the graft donor. The CDR3 runs from the conserved cysteine through the conserved F or W. A D gene is named only where the DNA matches it firmly. Clone size is not always given. Where it is, it says once, few, many or a class for expanded clones.

DNA,CDR3,size,V,J,D
TGTGCCACCAGCAGAGGGGGAGGGCAGATTAGCACAGATACGCAGTATTTT,CATSRGGGQISTDTQYF,.,TRBV15,TRBJ2-3,TRBD2
TGCAGTGCTCAAGGGGGCGCATGGAACACTGAAGCTTTCTTT,CSAQGGAWNTEAFF,.,TRBV20-1,TRBJ1-1,TRBD1
TGTGCCAGCAGTTCCTGGGGGGCTGGGAGGGAAGAGACCCAGTACTTC,CASSSWGAGREETQYF,.,TRBV12-3/TRBV12-4,TRBJ2-5,.
TGTGCCAGCAGTTTGAGCTCCTGGGGCACTGAAGCTTTCTTT,CASSLSSWGTEAFF,.,TRBV12-3/TRBV12-4,TRBJ1-1,.
TGTGCCAGCAGTTTCAGAGGACTGGCCAATGAGCAGTTCTTC,CASSFRGLANEQFF,.,TRBV27,TRBJ2-1,.
TGTGCCAGCAGTACAGAGGGACCGCCGGCCCCCTACGAGCAGTACTTC,CASSTEGPPAPYEQYF,.,TRBV27,TRBJ2-7,.
TGTGCCATCAGTGAGAGACTTACAGGAGACTACACCTTC,CAISERLTGDYTF,.,TRBV10-3,TRBJ1-2,.
TGCAGTGCTTCTGGACAGGGGGCGCATGAGCAGTTCTTC,CSASGQGAHEQFF,.,TRBV20-1,TRBJ2-1,TRBD1
TGCGCCAGCAGCTTTTGGGGGGGGCTCAACCCCTACGAGCAGTACTTC,CASSFWGGLNPYEQYF,.,TRBV5-1,TRBJ2-7,.
TGTGCCAGCAGCAACCAGCGGTTAGACTACGAGCAGTACTTC,CASSNQRLDYEQYF,few,TRBV21-1,TRBJ2-7,.
TGTGCCAGCAGTTGGGGACACATTAGGAATGAGCAGTTCTTC,CASSWGHIRNEQFF,few,TRBV7-2,TRBJ2-1,.
TGCGCCAGCAGCCAAGGGTATAGCAATCAGCCCCAGCATTTT,CASSQGYSNQPQHF,many,TRBV4-1,TRBJ1-5,.
TGCAGCGTGGGACAGGGGGGTATCTCTGGGGCCAACGTCCTGACTTTC,CSVGQGGISGANVLTF,.,TRBV29-1,TRBJ2-6,TRBD1
TGTGCCAGCATTCGGACAGTTTCTTCCTACGAGCAGTACTTC,CASIRTVSSYEQYF,.,TRBV2,TRBJ2-7,.
TGCAGCGTTTCCCGGGACACTAGCTCCTACGAGCAGTACTTC,CSVSRDTSSYEQYF,.,TRBV29-1,TRBJ2-7,.
TGTGCCAGCAGCCGGGGAGTTGGGTATGAGCAGTTCTTC,CASSRGVGYEQFF,few,TRBV5-6,TRBJ2-1,.
TGTGCCAGCAGCCAAGAAGGGGGGTCGAACACCGGGGAGCTGTTTTTT,CASSQEGGSNTGELFF,.,TRBV4-2,TRBJ2-2,.
TGTGCCAGCACAGAATGGGGAACCAAAGGGGATACGCAGTATTTT,CASTEWGTKGDTQYF,once,TRBV28,TRBJ2-3,.
TGTGCCAGCAGTTTATTCGGGACACTTAATCAGCCCCAGCATTTT,CASSLFGTLNQPQHF,.,TRBV28,TRBJ1-5,.
TGTGCCAGCAGCGTAGAGCGGAGCTCTGGAAACACCATATATTTT,CASSVERSSGNTIYF,.,TRBV9,TRBJ1-3,.
TGTGCCAGCAGCTCATGGGTCGGGACCCTCTCTGGAAACACCATATATTTT,CASSSWVGTLSGNTIYF,few,TRBV12-3/TRBV12-4,TRBJ1-3,.
TGCGCCAGCAGCCAAACGGGACTGCCTCCGAACACCGGGGAGCTGTTTTTT,CASSQTGLPPNTGELFF,once,TRBV4-1,TRBJ2-2,.
TGTGCCAGCAGCTTCACTCGTAGCGGGGGGGCAGATACGCAGTATTTT,CASSFTRSGGADTQYF,few,TRBV7-2,TRBJ2-3,TRBD2
TGTGCCAGCAGCTTGCGCCGGGCGGGGGGGCAAGAGCAGTACTTC,CASSLRRAGGQEQYF,few,TRBV5-6,TRBJ2-7,TRBD2
TGCGCCAGCAGCCAAGATGCGGGGTTAGAGTACGAGCAGTACTTC,CASSQDAGLEYEQYF,.,TRBV4-1,TRBJ2-7,.
TGTGCCTGGAACCCGGACAGGGGGCACCACGAGCAGTACTTC,CAWNPDRGHHEQYF,few,TRBV30,TRBJ2-7,TRBD1
TGTGCCAGCAGCTTAAGTCCCCCTTTTGGGGCCCAGTACTTC,CASSLSPPFGAQYF,.,TRBV7-8,TRBJ2-5,.
TGTGCCAGCAGCGTGGACACTTTCTACGAGCAGTACTTC,CASSVDTFYEQYF,.,TRBV2,TRBJ2-7,.
TGCGCCAGCAGCCGGATCGGGAATGGCTACACCTTC,CASSRIGNGYTF,.,TRBV5-1,TRBJ1-2,.
TGCGCCAGCAGCTTCTTCCCCAGGGGGCAGGACGAGCAGTACTTC,CASSFFPRGQDEQYF,.,TRBV5-1,TRBJ2-7,TRBD1